Shown below are 2 T cell receptor beta chains from a single sample sequenced in a study of blood T cell repertoires in COVID-19. Sequencing used immunoSEQ multiplex PCR; TCRdb keeps in-frame clones, though not all of them. The sample yields some 180,000 clones, more than 75% seen once. Sequencing was carried out using peripheral blood. The receptors shown here come from a man between 50 and 59 years old who had recovered from COVID-19.

This chain joins TRBV28 and TRBJ2-7, with 12 bases fitting TRBD1. The J segment lost 7 bases and the V segment lost 4 bases, leaving 8 bases of the junction unmatched. Germline V CDR1 and CDR2: MDHEN, SYDVKM. CDR3 length: 15 residues. The CDR3 sequence: CASSSPGQGAEEQYF. The CDR3 DNA reads as TGTGCCAGCAGTTCCCCGGGACAGGGGGCCGAAGAGCAGTACTTC.

The V and J genes are TRBV5-4 and TRBJ2-1; D is ambiguous. The CDR3 is 13 amino acids. V lost 0 bases, J lost 12 bases, and 13 bases lay in between. Germline assignment: CDR1 SGHNT and CDR2 YYREEE (reference sequence). The CDR3 coding sequence is TGTGCCAGCAGCTTGGGGCTAGATTACGTGCAGTTCTTC. It encodes CASSLGLDYVQFF.